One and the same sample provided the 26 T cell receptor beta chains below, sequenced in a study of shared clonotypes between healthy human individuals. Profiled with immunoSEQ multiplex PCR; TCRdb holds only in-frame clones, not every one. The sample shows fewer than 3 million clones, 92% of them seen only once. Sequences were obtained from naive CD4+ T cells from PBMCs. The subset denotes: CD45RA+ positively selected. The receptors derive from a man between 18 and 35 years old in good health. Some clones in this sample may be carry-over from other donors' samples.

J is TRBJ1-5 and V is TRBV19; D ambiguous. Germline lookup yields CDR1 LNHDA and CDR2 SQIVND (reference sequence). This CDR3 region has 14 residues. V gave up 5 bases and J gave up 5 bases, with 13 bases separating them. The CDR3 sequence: CASSPLQTDQPQHF. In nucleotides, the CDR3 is TGTGCCAGTAGTCCCCTTCAGACCGATCAGCCCCAGCATTTT.

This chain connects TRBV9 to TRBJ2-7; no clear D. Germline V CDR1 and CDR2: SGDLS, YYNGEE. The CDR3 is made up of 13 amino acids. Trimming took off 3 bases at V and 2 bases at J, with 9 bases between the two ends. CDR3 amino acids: CASSGLVAYEQYF. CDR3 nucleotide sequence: TGTGCCAGCAGCGGGCTAGTAGCCTACGAGCAGTACTTC.

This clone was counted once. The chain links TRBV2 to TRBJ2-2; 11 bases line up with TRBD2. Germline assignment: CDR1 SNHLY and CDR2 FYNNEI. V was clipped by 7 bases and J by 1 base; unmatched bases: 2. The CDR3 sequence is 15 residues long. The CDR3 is CASKGTSGNTGELFF. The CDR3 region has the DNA TGTGCCAGCAAAGGGACTAGCGGGAACACCGGGGAGCTGTTTTTT.

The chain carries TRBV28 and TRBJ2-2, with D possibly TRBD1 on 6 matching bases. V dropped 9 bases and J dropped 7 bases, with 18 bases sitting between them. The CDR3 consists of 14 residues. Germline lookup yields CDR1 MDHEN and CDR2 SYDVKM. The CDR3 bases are TGTGCCAGTAGCAAACCGGGACAAGTCGGGGAGCTGTTTTTT. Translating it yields CASSKPGQVGELFF.

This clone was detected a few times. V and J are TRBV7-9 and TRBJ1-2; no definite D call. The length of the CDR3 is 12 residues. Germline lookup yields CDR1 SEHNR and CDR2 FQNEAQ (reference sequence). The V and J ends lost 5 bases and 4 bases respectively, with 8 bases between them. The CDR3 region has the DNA TGTGCCAGCAGCCTCGACATCTATGGCTACACCTTC. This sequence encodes CASSLDIYGYTF.

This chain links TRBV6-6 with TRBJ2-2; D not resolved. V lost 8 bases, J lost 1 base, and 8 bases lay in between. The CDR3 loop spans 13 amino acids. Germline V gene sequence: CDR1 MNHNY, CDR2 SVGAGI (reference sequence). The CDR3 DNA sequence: TGTGCCAGCGTAACGGGGAACACCGGGGAGCTGTTTTTT. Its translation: CASVTGNTGELFF.

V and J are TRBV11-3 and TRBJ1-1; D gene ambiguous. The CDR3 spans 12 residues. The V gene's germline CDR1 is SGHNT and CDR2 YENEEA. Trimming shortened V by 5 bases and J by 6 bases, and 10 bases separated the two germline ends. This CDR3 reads CASSPTTAEAFF. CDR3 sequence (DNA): TGTGCCAGCAGCCCCACCACAGCTGAAGCTTTCTTT.

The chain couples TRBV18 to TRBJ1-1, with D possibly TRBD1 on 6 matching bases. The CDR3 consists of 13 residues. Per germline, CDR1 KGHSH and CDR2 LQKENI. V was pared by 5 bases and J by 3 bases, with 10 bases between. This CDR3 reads CASSNSGDTEAFF. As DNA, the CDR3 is TGTGCCAGCTCAAATTCAGGGGACACTGAAGCTTTCTTT. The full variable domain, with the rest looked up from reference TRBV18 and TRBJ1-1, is NAGVMQNPRHLVRRRGQEARLRCSPMKGHSHVYWYRQLPEEGLKFMVYLQKENIIDESGMPKERFSAEFPKEGPSILRIQQVVRGDSAAYFCASSNSGDTEAFFGQGTRLTVV.

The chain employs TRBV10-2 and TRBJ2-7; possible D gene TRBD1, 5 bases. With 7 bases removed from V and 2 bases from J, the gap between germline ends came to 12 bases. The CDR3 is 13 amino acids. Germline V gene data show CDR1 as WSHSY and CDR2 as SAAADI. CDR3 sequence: CASKETVTYEQYF. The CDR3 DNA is TGCGCCAGCAAGGAGACAGTTACCTACGAGCAGTACTTC.

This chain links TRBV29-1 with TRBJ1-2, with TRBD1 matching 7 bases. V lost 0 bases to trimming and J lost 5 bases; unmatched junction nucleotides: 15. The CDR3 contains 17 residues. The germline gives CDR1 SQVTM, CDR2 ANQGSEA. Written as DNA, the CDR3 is TGCAGCGTTGAAGATTATGAGGGTATGAGGGGGCGTTATGGCTACACCTTC. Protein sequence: CSVEDYEGMRGRYGYTF. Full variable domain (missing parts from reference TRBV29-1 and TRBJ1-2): SAVISQKPSRDICQRGTSLTIQCQVDSQVTMMFWYRQQPGQSLTLIATANQGSEATYESGFVIDKFPISRPNLTFSTLTVSNMSPEDSSIYLCSVEDYEGMRGRYGYTFGSGTRLTVV.

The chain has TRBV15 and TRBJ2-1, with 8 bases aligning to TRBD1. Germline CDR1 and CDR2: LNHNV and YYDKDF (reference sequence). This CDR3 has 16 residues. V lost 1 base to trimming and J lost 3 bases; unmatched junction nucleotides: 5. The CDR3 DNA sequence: TGTGCCACCAGCAGAGCAACACAGGGGGTCTACAATGAGCAGTTCTTC. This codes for CATSRATQGVYNEQFF.

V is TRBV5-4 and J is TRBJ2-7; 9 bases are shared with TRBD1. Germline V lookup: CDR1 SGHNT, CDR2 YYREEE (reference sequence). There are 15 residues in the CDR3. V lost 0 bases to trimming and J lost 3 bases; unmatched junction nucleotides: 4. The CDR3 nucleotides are TGTGCCAGCAGCTTGGGAGGACAGGGGTTCTACGAGCAGTACTTC. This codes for CASSLGGQGFYEQYF.

CDR3 DNA: TGTGCCAGCAGGGGCGGGTTTGCGACAAGGAAGAGCACAGATACGCAGTATTTT. Protein: CASRGGFATRKSTDTQYF. This chain joins TRBV7-9 and TRBJ2-3; possibly TRBD2 for D (5 bases). From germline, CDR1 is SEHNR and CDR2 FQNEAQ (reference sequence). Trimming pared 6 bases from V and 0 bases from J, leaving 22 bases between. This CDR3 contains 18 residues.

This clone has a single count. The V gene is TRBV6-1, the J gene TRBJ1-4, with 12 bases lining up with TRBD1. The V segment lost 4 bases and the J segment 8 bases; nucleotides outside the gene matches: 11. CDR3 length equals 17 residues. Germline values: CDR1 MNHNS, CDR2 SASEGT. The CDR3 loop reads CASSGGQGAAYREKLFF. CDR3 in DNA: TGTGCCAGCAGTGGGGGACAGGGGGCAGCTTACCGCGAAAAACTGTTTTTT.

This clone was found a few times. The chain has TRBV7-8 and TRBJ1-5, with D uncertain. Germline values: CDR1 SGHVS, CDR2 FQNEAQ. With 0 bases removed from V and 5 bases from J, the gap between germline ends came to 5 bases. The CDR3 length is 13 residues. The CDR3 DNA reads TGTGCCAGCAGCTTAGCGGTGCATCAGCCCCAGCATTTT. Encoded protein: CASSLAVHQPQHF.

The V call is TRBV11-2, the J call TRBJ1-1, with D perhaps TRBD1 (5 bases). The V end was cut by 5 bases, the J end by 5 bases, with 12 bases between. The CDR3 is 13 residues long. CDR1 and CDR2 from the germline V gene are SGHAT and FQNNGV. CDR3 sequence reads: CASSGFGGTEAFF. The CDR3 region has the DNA TGTGCCAGCAGCGGATTCGGGGGGACTGAAGCTTTCTTT. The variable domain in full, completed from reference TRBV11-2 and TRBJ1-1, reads EAGVAQSPRYKIIEKRQSVAFWCNPISGHATLYWYQQILGQGPKLLIQFQNNGVVDDSQLPKDRFSAERLKGVDSTLKIQPAKLEDSAVYLCASSGFGGTEAFFGQGTRLTVV.

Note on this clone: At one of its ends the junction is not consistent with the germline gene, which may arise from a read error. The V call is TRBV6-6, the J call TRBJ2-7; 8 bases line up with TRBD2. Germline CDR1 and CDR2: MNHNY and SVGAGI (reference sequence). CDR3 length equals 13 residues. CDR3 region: CATGGELAEESWF. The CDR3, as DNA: TGTGCCACGGGGGGGGAGCTAGCGGAGGAATCATGGTTC.

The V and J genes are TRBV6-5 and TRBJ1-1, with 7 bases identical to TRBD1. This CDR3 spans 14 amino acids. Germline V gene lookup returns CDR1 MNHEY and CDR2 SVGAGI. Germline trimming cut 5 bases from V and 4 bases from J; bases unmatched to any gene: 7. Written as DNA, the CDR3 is TGTGCCAGCAGTCAGAGGGGGCACGGCACTGAAGCTTTCTTT. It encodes CASSQRGHGTEAFF.

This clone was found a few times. CDR3: CASDGGYSSYGYTF. Here the CDR3 DNA reads TGTGCCTCCGATGGAGGGTACTCCAGCTATGGCTACACCTTC. The V and J genes are TRBV30 and TRBJ1-2, with no clear D. CDR3 length equals 14 residues. V shed 7 bases and J shed 4 bases, with 19 bases lying between them. The germline gives CDR1 GTSNPN, CDR2 SVGIG (reference sequence).

CDR3 protein: CASSPPGRGQFF. CDR3 bases: TGTGCCAGCTCACCACCGGGACGAGGGCAGTTCTTC. This chain joins TRBV28 and TRBJ2-1; D tentatively fits TRBD1 or TRBD2 (5 bases each). The ends were cut back, 8 bases at V and 12 bases at J, with 17 bases in the middle. Germline CDR1 MDHEN, CDR2 SYDVKM. The CDR3 has 12 residues.

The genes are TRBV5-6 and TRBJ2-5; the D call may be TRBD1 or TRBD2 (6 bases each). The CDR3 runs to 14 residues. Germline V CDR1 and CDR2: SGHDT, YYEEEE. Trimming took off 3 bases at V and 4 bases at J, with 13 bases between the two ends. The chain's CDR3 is CASSSGRGPETQYF. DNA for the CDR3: TGTGCCAGCAGCTCCGGACGGGGGCCAGAGACCCAGTACTTC.

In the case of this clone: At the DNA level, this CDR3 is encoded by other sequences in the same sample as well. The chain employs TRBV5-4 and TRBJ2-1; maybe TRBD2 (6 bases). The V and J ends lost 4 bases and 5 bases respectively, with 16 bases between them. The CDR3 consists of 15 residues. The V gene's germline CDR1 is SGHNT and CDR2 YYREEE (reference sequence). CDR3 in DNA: TGTGCCAGCAGCAGACTAGTAGATGGGCACAATGAGCAGTTCTTC. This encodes CASSRLVDGHNEQFF.

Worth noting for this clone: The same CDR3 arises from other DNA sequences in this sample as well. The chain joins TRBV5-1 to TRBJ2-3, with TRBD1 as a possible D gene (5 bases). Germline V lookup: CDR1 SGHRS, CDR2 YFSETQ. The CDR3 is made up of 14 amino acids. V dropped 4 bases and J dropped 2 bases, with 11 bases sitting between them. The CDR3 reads CASSPQGVTDTQYF. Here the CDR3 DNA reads TGCGCCAGCAGCCCTCAGGGCGTCACAGATACGCAGTATTTT.

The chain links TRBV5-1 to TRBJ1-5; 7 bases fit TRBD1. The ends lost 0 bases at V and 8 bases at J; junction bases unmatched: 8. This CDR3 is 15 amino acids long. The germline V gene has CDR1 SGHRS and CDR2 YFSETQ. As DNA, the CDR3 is TGCGCCAGCAGCTTGGGAGGGGGCGAATTGGAGCCCCAGCATTTT. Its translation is CASSLGGGELEPQHF.

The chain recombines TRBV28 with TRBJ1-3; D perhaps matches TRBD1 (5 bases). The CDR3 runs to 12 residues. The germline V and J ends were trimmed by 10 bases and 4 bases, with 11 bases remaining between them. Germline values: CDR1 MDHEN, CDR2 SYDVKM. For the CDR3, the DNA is TGTGCCACCCTTGGACAAGGAAACACCATATATTTT. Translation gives CATLGQGNTIYF.

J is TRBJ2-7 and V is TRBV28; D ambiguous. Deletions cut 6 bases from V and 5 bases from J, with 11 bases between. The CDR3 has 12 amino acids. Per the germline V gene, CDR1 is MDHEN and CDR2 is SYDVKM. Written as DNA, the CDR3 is TGTGCCAGCAGGTCCGCCCCCCACGAGCAGTACTTC. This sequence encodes CASRSAPHEQYF.